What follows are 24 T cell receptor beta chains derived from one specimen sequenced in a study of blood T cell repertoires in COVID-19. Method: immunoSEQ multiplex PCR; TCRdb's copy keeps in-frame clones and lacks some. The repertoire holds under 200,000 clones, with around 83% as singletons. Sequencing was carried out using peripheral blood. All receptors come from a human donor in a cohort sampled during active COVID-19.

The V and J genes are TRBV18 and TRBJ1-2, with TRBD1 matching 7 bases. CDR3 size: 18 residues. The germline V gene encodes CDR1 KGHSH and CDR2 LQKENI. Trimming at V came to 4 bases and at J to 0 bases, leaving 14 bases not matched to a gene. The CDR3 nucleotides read TGTGCCAGCTCACTCCGACAGGGAGGTCCTCCATCTAACTATGGCTACACCTTC. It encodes CASSLRQGGPPSNYGYTF.

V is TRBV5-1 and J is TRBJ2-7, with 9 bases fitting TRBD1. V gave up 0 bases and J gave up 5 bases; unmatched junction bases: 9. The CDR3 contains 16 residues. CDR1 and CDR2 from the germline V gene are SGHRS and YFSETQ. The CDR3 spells CASSLVGGTGMHEQYF. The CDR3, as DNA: TGCGCCAGCAGCTTGGTGGGGGGGACAGGGATGCACGAGCAGTACTTC.

CDR3 region: CAISEDRDYGYTF. The CDR3 coding sequence is TGTGCCATCAGTGAGGACAGGGACTATGGCTACACCTTC. The chain uses TRBV10-3 and TRBJ1-2; 7 nucleotides line up with TRBD1. V lost 2 bases to trimming and J lost 3 bases; unmatched junction nucleotides: 0. This CDR3 comprises 13 residues. The germline V gene encodes CDR1 ENHRY and CDR2 SYGVKD.

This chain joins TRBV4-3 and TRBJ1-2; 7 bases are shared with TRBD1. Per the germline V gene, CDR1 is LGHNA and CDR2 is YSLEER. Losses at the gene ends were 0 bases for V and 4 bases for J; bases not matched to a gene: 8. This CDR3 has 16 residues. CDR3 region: CASSQENRGGSYGYTF. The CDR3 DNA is TGCGCCAGCAGCCAAGAGAACAGGGGCGGTAGCTATGGCTACACCTTC.

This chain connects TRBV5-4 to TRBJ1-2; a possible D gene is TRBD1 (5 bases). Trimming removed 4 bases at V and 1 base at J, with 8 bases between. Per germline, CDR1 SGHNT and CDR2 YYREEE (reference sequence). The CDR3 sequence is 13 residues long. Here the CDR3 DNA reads TGTGCCAGCAGCCAAGACAGTAACTATGGCTACACCTTC. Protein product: CASSQDSNYGYTF.

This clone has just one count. The CDR3 loop is CAWSGKGETNEKLFF. In DNA form, the CDR3 reads TGTGCCTGGAGTGGGAAGGGAGAAACTAATGAAAAACTGTTTTTT. The V and J genes are TRBV30 and TRBJ1-4; D is uncertain. Germline lookup yields CDR1 GTSNPN and CDR2 SVGIG (reference sequence). CDR3 length: 15 amino acids. The V gene lost 1 base and the J gene lost 1 base, with 10 bases spanning the gap.

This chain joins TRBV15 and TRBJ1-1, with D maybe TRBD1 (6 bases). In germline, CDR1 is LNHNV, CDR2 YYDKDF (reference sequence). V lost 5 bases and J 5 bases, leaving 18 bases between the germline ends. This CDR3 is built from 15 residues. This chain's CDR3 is CATSPGQSLGTEAFF. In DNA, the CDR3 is TGTGCCACCAGCCCGGGACAATCTCTAGGGACTGAAGCTTTCTTT.

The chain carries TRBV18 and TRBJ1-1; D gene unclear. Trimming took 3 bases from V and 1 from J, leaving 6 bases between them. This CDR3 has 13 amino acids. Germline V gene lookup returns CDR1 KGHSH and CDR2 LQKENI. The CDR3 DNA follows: TGTGCCAGCTCACCGTCCCAGAACACTGAAGCTTTCTTT. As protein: CASSPSQNTEAFF.

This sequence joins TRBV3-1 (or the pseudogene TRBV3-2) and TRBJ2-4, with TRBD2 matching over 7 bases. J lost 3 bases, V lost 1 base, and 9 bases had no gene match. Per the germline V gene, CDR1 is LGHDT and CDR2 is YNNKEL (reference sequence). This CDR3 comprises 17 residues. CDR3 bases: TGTGCCAGCAGCCAAGGTAGCGGGCAGACGTTCAAAAACATTCAGTACTTC. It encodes CASSQGSGQTFKNIQYF.

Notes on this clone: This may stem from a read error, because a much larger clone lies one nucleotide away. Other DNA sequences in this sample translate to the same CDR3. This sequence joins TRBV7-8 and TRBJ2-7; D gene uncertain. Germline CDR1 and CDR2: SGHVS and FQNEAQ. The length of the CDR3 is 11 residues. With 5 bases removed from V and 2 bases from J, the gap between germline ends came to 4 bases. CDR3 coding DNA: TGTGCCAGCAGCCCGGCCTACGAGCAGTACTTC. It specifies CASSPAYEQYF. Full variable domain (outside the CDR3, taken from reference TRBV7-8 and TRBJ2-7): GAGVSQSPRYKVAKRGQDVALRCDPISGHVSLFWYQQALGQGPEFLTYFQNEAQLDKSGLPSDRFFAERPEGSVSTLKIQRTQQEDSAVYLCASSPAYEQYFGPGTRLTVT.

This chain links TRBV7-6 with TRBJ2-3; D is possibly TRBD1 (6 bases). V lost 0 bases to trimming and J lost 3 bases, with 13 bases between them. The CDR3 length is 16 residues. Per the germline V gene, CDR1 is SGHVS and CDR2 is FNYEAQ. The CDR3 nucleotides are TGTGCCAGCAGCTTAGCGCCGCAGGGGAATACAGATACGCAGTATTTT. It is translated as CASSLAPQGNTDTQYF.

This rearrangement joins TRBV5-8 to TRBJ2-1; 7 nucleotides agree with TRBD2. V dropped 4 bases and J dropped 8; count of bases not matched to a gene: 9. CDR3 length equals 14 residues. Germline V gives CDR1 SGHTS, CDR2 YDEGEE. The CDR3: CASSPRRGRHEQFF. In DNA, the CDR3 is TGTGCCAGCAGCCCCCGGCGGGGGAGACATGAGCAGTTCTTC.

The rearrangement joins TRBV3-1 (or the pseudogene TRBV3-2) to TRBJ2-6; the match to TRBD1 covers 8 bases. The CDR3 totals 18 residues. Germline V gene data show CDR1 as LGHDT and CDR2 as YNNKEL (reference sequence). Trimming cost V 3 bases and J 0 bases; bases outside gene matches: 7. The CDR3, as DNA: TGTGCCAGCAGCCACCGACAGGGGTTCCTCTCTGGGGCCAACGTCCTGACTTTC. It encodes CASSHRQGFLSGANVLTF.

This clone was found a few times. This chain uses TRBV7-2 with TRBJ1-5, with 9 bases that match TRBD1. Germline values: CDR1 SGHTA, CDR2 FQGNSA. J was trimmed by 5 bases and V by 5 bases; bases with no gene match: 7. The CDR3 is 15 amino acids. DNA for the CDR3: TGTGCCAGCAGCCAAGCCGGGACAGGGTATCAGCCCCAGCATTTT. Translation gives CASSQAGTGYQPQHF.

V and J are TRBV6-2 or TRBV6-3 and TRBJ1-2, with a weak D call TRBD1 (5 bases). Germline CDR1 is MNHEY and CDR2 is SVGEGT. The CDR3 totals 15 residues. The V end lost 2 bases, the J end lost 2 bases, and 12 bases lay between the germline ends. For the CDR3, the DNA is TGTGCCAGCAGTTACAGTATAAGGGGCAACTATGGCTACACCTTC. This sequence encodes CASSYSIRGNYGYTF.

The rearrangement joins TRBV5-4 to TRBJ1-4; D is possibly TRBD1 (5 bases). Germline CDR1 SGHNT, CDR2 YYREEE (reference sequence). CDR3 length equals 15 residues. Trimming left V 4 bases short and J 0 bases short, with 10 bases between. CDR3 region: CASSTSGPTNEKLFF. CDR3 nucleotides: TGTGCCAGCAGCACGTCAGGGCCAACTAATGAAAAACTGTTTTTT. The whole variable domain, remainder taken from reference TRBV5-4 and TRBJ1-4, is ETGVTQSPTHLIKTRGQQVTLRCSSQSGHNTVSWYQQALGQGPQFIFQYYREEENGRGNFPPRFSGLQFPNYSSELNVNALELDDSALYLCASSTSGPTNEKLFFGSGTQLSVL.

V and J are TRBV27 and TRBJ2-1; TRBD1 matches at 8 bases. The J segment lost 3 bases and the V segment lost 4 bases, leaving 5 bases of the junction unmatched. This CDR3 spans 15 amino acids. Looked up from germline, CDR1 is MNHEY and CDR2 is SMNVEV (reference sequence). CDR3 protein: CASSSGQVIYNEQFF. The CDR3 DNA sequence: TGTGCCAGCAGTTCGGGACAGGTCATCTACAATGAGCAGTTCTTC.

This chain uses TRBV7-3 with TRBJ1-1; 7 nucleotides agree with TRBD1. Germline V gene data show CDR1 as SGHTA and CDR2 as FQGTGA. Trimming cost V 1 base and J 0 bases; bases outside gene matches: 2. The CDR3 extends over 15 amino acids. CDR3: CASSLIRGMNTEAFF. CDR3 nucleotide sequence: TGTGCCAGCAGCTTAATCAGGGGGATGAACACTGAAGCTTTCTTT.

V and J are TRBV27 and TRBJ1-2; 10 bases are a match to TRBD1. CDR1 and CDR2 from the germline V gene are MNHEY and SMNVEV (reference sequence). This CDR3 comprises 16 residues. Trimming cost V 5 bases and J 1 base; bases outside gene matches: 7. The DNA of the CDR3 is TGTGCCAGCAGTAGACAGGGGGCTGATGGTAACTATGGCTACACCTTC. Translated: CASSRQGADGNYGYTF.

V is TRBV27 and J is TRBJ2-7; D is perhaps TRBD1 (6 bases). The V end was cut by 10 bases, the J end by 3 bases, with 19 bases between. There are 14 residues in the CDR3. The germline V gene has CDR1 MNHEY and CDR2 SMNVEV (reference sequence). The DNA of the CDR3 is TGTGCCATTCGGACAGAGGGATTGGACTACGAGCAGTACTTC. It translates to CAIRTEGLDYEQYF.

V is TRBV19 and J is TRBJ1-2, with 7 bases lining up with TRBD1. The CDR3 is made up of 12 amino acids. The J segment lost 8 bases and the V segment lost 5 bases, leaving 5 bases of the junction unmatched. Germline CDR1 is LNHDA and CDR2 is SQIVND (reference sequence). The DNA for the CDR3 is TGTGCCAGTAGTCCCAGGACAGGCGGCTACACCTTC. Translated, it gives CASSPRTGGYTF.

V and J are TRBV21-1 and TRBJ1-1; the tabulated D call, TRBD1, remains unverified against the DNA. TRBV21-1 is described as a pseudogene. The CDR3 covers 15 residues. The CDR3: CASRQGRGGNTEAFF. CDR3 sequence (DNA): TGTGCCAGCAGACAGGGGCGCGGAGGGAACACTGAAGCTTTCTTT.

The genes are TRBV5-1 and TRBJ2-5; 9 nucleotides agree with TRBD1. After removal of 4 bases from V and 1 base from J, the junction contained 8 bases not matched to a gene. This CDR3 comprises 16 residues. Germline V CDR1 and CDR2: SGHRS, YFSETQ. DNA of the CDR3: TGCGCCAGCAGCCCAGCGACAGGGGGTCCCCAAGAGACCCAGTACTTC. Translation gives CASSPATGGPQETQYF.

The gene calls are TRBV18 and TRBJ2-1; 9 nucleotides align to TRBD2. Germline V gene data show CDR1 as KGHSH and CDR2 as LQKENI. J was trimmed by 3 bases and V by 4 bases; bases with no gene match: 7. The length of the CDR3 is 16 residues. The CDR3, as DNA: TGTGCCAGCTCACTTCGACTAGCGGACCTCTACAATGAGCAGTTCTTC. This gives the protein CASSLRLADLYNEQFF.